This entry lists 22 T cell receptor beta chains sequenced from one sample in a study of cytomegalovirus exposure and HLA in healthy donors. This PCR relied on a set of 60 Vbeta primers and 13 Jbeta primers. Sequencing was performed with immunoSEQ multiplex PCR; in TCRdb, only in-frame clones are kept and a portion is missing. The sample lists over 150,000 clones; roughly four fifths were seen once. Material: PBMCs. These receptors all stem from a woman younger than 30 in good health and CMV-seronegative.

The V call is TRBV4-2, the J call TRBJ2-7; perhaps TRBD2 as D (6 bases). Germline loops: CDR1 LGHNA, CDR2 YNFKEQ. V was trimmed by 4 bases and J by 1 base, leaving 14 bases between them. This CDR3 region has 15 residues. The chain's CDR3 is CASSREEGTSYEQYF. CDR3 sequence (DNA): TGTGCCAGCAGCCGAGAGGAGGGGACTTCCTACGAGCAGTACTTC.

The genes are TRBV5-1 and TRBJ1-5, with D tentatively TRBD1 (5 bases). The CDR3 runs to 15 residues. The germline V gene encodes CDR1 SGHRS and CDR2 YFSETQ. Trimming took 0 bases from V and 4 from J, leaving 11 bases between them. CDR3 in DNA: TGCGCCAGCAGCTTGGGGCAGGGTGGTAATCAGCCCCAGCATTTT. Its protein product is CASSLGQGGNQPQHF.

The chain joins TRBV10-3 to TRBJ1-3, with TRBD1 identical over 7 bases. From germline, CDR1 is ENHRY and CDR2 SYGVKD. This CDR3 spans 15 amino acids. Trimming took 8 bases from V and 0 from J; bases not matched to a gene: 7. CDR3 in DNA: TGTGCCATCCTAGATAACAGGGGCTCTGGAAACACCATATATTTT. This sequence encodes CAILDNRGSGNTIYF.

CDR3 sequence (DNA): TGTGCCAGCAGCTTGGAGGGCTCGGGGGAGCTGTTTTTT. Protein: CASSLEGSGELFF. V usage is TRBV11-3 and J usage is TRBJ2-2, with D possibly being TRBD2 (6 bases). Germline CDR1 reads SGHNT; CDR2 reads YENEEA. This CDR3 has 13 residues. Trimming removed 3 bases from V and 8 bases from J, with 10 bases in between.

About this clone itself: A junction end diverges from the germline sequence, so it may reflect a read error. The chain uses TRBV7-9 and TRBJ1-1; no firm D call. CDR3 length: 13 amino acids. Germline values: CDR1 SEHNR, CDR2 FQNEAQ (reference sequence). CDR3 protein: CSSSAPGVLEAFF. The DNA of the CDR3 is TGTTCCAGCAGCGCCCCCGGGGTTCTGGAAGCTTTCTTT.

The chain recombines TRBV10-3 with TRBJ1-5, with 9 nucleotides matching TRBD1. Unmatched junction bases numbered 9, after V lost 3 bases and J lost 6 bases. The CDR3 consists of 16 residues. Germline assignment: CDR1 ENHRY and CDR2 SYGVKD. This CDR3 reads CAISEGTGLYGQPQHF. CDR3 nucleotides: TGTGCCATCAGTGAAGGGACAGGGTTATATGGTCAGCCCCAGCATTTT.

The chain has TRBV5-4 and TRBJ1-1; D remains ambiguous. The CDR3 contains 13 residues. Per the germline V gene, CDR1 is SGHNT and CDR2 is YYREEE (reference sequence). The germline V and J ends were trimmed by 4 bases and 0 bases, with 7 bases remaining between them. CDR3 region: CASSAGVNTEAFF. DNA of the CDR3: TGTGCCAGCAGCGCCGGAGTGAACACTGAAGCTTTCTTT.

CDR3 DNA sequence: TGTGCCAGCACCCCCATAGGGACTAGCGGGATGGGTGCCTACAATGAGCAGTTCTTC. Protein sequence: CASTPIGTSGMGAYNEQFF. This chain joins TRBV13 and TRBJ2-1, with 13 bases that match TRBD2. Germline V CDR1 and CDR2: PRHDT, FYEKMQ (reference sequence). V gave up 7 bases and J gave up 2 bases; unmatched junction bases: 14. This CDR3 spans 19 amino acids.

This sequence joins TRBV4-1 and TRBJ2-1, with 7 bases that match TRBD1. The CDR3 sequence is 16 residues long. Trimming took 1 base from V and 0 from J; bases not matched to a gene: 3. Germline values: CDR1 MGHRA, CDR2 YSYEKL. The chain's CDR3 is CASSQVTGSSYNEQFF. In DNA, the CDR3 is TGCGCCAGCAGCCAAGTGACAGGGAGCTCCTACAATGAGCAGTTCTTC.

V usage is TRBV29-1 and J usage is TRBJ1-2; D may be TRBD1 (5 bases). CDR1 is SQVTM and CDR2 is ANQGSEA in the germline V gene. The CDR3 has 13 residues. Between the trimmed V and J ends, which lost 5 bases and 2 bases, there was a span of 12 bases. The chain's CDR3 is CSVINRMNYGYTF. The CDR3 coding sequence is TGCAGCGTTATAAACAGGATGAACTATGGCTACACCTTC.

V usage is TRBV15 and J usage is TRBJ2-7; D may be TRBD2 (6 bases). CDR3 length: 13 amino acids. The V gene's germline CDR1 is LNHNV and CDR2 YYDKDF (reference sequence). The ends were cut back, 2 bases at V and 2 bases at J, with 7 bases in the middle. The CDR3 region is CATSRRGTYEQYF. In nucleotides, the CDR3 is TGTGCCACCAGCAGACGGGGGACCTACGAGCAGTACTTC.

The chain joins TRBV11-2 to TRBJ1-1; 7 bases match TRBD1. Losses at the gene ends were 2 bases for V and 0 bases for J; bases not matched to a gene: 0. The CDR3 is 14 residues long. Looked up from germline, CDR1 is SGHAT and CDR2 is FQNNGV. CDR3 nucleotide sequence: TGTGCCAGCAGCTTACAGGGGGTGAACACTGAAGCTTTCTTT. Its protein product is CASSLQGVNTEAFF.

The genes are TRBV6-4 and TRBJ1-5; 7 nucleotides agree with TRBD1. Germline CDR1 reads MRHNA; CDR2 reads SNTAGT. The CDR3 extends over 17 amino acids. V shed 6 bases, J shed 0 bases, and the junction held 11 bases outside the gene matches. The CDR3 coding sequence is TGTGCCAGCAGCATAATCGGGACAGTTTTTAGCAATCAGCCCCAGCATTTT. Translation gives CASSIIGTVFSNQPQHF.

The V and J genes are TRBV7-9 and TRBJ1-2, with 11 bases fitting TRBD1. The CDR3 sequence is 15 residues long. Germline assignment: CDR1 SEHNR and CDR2 FQNEAQ (reference sequence). The J segment lost 8 bases and the V segment lost 5 bases, leaving 10 bases of the junction unmatched. CDR3 amino acids: CASSPTSDRGRGYTF. The CDR3 nucleotides read TGTGCCAGCAGCCCAACCTCGGACAGGGGGCGAGGCTACACCTTC. Together with reference TRBV7-9 and TRBJ1-2, the CDR3 gives the full variable domain: DTGVSQNPRHKITKRGQNVTFRCDPISEHNRLYWYRQTLGQGPEFLTYFQNEAQLEKSRLLSDRFSAERPKGSFSTLEIQRTEQGDSAMYLCASSPTSDRGRGYTFGSGTRLTVV.

The chain joins TRBV19 to TRBJ1-2; 9 nucleotides match TRBD1. Germline-derived CDR1 and CDR2 are LNHDA and SQIVND (reference sequence). V was pared by 5 bases and J by 4 bases, with 11 bases of the junction left unmatched. This CDR3 has 16 amino acids. The CDR3 DNA is TGTGCCAGTAGTTTATCCGGGACAGGGAGCCCCTATGGCTACACCTTC. Amino acids: CASSLSGTGSPYGYTF.

V and J are TRBV15 and TRBJ1-1, with D possibly being TRBD1 (5 bases). This CDR3 has 15 amino acids. The ends were cut back, 0 bases at V and 5 bases at J, with 13 bases in the middle. CDR1 is LNHNV, CDR2 YYDKDF, per germline (reference sequence). Here the CDR3 DNA reads TGTGCCACCAGCAGAGATTATGGGGGAGGAACTGAAGCTTTCTTT. This gives the protein CATSRDYGGGTEAFF.

Only one count was recorded for this clone. V is TRBV11-2 and J is TRBJ2-7; 12 bases agree with TRBD2. Germline CDR1 SGHAT, CDR2 FQNNGV. V gave up 0 bases and J gave up 2 bases; unmatched junction bases: 5. This CDR3 is built from 17 residues. The CDR3 coding sequence is TGTGCCAGCAGCTTAGATGGGAGGACTAGCGGGACCTACGAGCAGTACTTC. Its protein product is CASSLDGRTSGTYEQYF. The variable domain in full, with the rest retrieved from reference TRBV11-2 and TRBJ2-7, is EAGVAQSPRYKIIEKRQSVAFWCNPISGHATLYWYQQILGQGPKLLIQFQNNGVVDDSQLPKDRFSAERLKGVDSTLKIQPAKLEDSAVYLCASSLDGRTSGTYEQYFGPGTRLTVT.

The chain employs TRBV21-1 and TRBJ2-7; TRBD2, the table's D call, was not compared with the DNA. TRBV21-1 is reported as a pseudogene. CDR3 length: 19 residues. As DNA, the CDR3 is TGTGCCAGCAGCAAAGAGTCCCGAACTCCGGGACTAGTCACCTACGAGCAGTACTTC. Its translation: CASSKESRTPGLVTYEQYF.

The V gene is TRBV5-5, the J gene TRBJ2-5, with 15 nucleotides matching TRBD2. CDR3 size: 17 residues. Germline assignment: CDR1 SGHKS and CDR2 YYEKEE (reference sequence). V shed 4 bases, J shed 1 base, and the junction held 5 bases outside the gene matches. CDR3 protein: CASSQWGLAGGQETQYF. CDR3 nucleotides: TGTGCCAGCAGCCAGTGGGGACTAGCGGGGGGCCAAGAGACCCAGTACTTC.

This chain joins TRBV10-3 and TRBJ2-7; D perhaps matches TRBD1 (5 bases). From germline, CDR1 is ENHRY and CDR2 SYGVKD. The length of the CDR3 is 15 residues. The V end lost 3 bases, the J end lost 5 bases, and 17 bases lay between the germline ends. The CDR3 DNA sequence: TGTGCCATCAGTGAAGGTCCAAGGGGCTATGACGAGCAGTACTTC. As protein: CAISEGPRGYDEQYF.

The V and J genes are TRBV9 and TRBJ1-5; a possible D gene is TRBD1 (5 bases). The germline V gene encodes CDR1 SGDLS and CDR2 YYNGEE. This CDR3 comprises 15 residues. V gave up 2 bases and J gave up 5 bases, with 14 bases separating them. This CDR3 reads CASSVGGEFHQPQHF. The CDR3 DNA follows: TGTGCCAGCAGCGTGGGAGGGGAGTTTCATCAGCCCCAGCATTTT.

V usage is TRBV2 and J usage is TRBJ2-5, with 7 bases aligning to TRBD2. Germline V gene sequence: CDR1 SNHLY, CDR2 FYNNEI. This CDR3 has 14 residues. V lost 7 bases, J lost 4 bases, and 9 bases stayed unmatched. This CDR3 reads CASTYGPGGETQYF. CDR3 bases: TGTGCCAGCACCTACGGCCCGGGGGGAGAGACCCAGTACTTC. The complete variable domain, with remaining parts taken from reference TRBV2 and TRBJ2-5, reads EPEVTQTPSHQVTQMGQEVILRCVPISNHLYFYWYRQILGQKVEFLVSFYNNEISEKSEIFDDQFSVERPDGSNFTLKIRSTKLEDSAMYFCASTYGPGGETQYFGPGTRLLVL.